This TCR beta chain is drawn from a study of molecular identifiers for immune sequencing clone quantification. Library preparation followed earlier protocols using designated TCR primers. TCRdb re-analysed the PCR reads in MiXCR, keeping a single row per CDR3 protein. The sample records more than 550,000 distinct CDR3 sequences, 25% being singletons. Study-level points and caveats: Clones above 20 RNA copies contained over 98% of effector molecules but under 1% of naive ones.

The CDR3 is made up of 17 amino acids. Germline CDR1 is LGHNA and CDR2 is YSLEER. The junction had 9 bases not matched to a gene; V was cut back by 0 bases and J by 4 bases. The table lists this clonotype with many counts. Its target is unknown. Construction of naive CD8 libraries employed about 19,000 to 1,000,000 sorted cells together with 10%, 30% or 50% RNA. The sequenced sample consisted of naive CD8+ T cells from blood, with Jurkat cell RNA spiked in. Subset of the sample: FACS-sorted CD8+CD4-CCR7+CD45RA+ naive T cells. V and J are TRBV4-3 and TRBJ2-3; 8 bases map to TRBD2. The source is a human donor in good health. Some libraries in this study had Jurkat cell RNA spiked in. The DNA of the CDR3 is TGCGCCAGCAGCCAAGAGCGTAGACTAGCGTCCTCAGATACGCAGTATTTT. It specifies CASSQERRLASSDTQYF.